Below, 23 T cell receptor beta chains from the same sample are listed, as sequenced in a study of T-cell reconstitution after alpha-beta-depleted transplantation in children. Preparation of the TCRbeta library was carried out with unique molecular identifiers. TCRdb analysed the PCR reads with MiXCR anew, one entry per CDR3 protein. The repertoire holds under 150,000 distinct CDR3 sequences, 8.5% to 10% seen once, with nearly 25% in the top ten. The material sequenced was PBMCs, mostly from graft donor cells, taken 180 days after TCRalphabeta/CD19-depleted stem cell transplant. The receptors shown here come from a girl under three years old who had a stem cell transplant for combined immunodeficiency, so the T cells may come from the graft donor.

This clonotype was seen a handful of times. The CDR3 protein is CSASVGGQETQYF. CDR3 sequence (DNA): TGCAGTGCTAGTGTGGGGGGACAAGAGACCCAGTACTTC. The V call is TRBV20-1, the J call TRBJ2-5; D possibly corresponds to TRBD2 (6 bases). This CDR3 is built from 13 residues. Trimming shortened V by 3 bases and J by 2 bases, and 10 bases separated the two germline ends. Germline assignment: CDR1 DFQATT and CDR2 SNEGSKA (reference sequence).

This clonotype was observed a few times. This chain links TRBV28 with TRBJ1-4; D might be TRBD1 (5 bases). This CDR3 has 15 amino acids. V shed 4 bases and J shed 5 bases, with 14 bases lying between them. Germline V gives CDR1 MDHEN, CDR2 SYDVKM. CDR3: CASSSPGTANEKLFF. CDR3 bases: TGTGCCAGCAGTTCTCCTGGGACCGCGAATGAAAAACTGTTTTTT.

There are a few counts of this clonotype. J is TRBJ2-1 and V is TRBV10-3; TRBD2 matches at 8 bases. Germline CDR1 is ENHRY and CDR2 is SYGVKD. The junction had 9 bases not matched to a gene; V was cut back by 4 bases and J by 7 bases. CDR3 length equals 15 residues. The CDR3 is CAISVQAGVHNEQFF. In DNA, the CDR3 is TGTGCCATCAGTGTACAAGCGGGAGTTCATAATGAGCAGTTCTTC.

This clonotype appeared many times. For the CDR3, the DNA is TGTGCCAGCAGTTTAGGGGCCGGGAACACTGAAGCTTTCTTT. Translated, it gives CASSLGAGNTEAFF. The chain employs TRBV27 and TRBJ1-1; TRBD1 might be the D (5 bases). The ends were cut back, 2 bases at V and 1 base at J, with 8 bases in the middle. The CDR3 has 14 amino acids. Germline CDR1 reads MNHEY; CDR2 reads SMNVEV (reference sequence).

CDR3: CASSLGPRRNTDTQYF. As DNA, the CDR3 is TGCGCCAGCAGCTTGGGGCCCCGGAGGAACACAGATACGCAGTATTTT. This rearrangement joins TRBV5-1 to TRBJ2-3; D may be TRBD2 (5 bases). This CDR3 is built from 16 residues. V lost 0 bases and J lost 2, with 13 bases in between. From germline, CDR1 is SGHRS and CDR2 YFSETQ.

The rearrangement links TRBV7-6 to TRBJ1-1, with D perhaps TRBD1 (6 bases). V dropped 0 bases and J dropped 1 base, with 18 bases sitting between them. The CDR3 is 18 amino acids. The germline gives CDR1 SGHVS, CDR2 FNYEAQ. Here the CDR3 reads CASSLAARGGGWNTEAFF. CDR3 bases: TGTGCCAGCAGCTTAGCGGCCAGGGGTGGGGGCTGGAACACTGAAGCTTTCTTT. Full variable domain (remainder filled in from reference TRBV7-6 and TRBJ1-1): GAGVSQSPRYKVTKRGQDVALRCDPISGHVSLYWYRQALGQGPEFLTYFNYEAQQDKSGLPNDRFSAERPEGSISTLTIQRTEQRDSAMYRCASSLAARGGGWNTEAFFGQGTRLTVV.

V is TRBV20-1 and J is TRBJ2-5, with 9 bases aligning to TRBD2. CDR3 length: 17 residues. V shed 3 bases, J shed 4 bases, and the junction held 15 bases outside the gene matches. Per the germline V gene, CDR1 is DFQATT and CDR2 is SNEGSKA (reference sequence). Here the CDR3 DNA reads TGCAGTGCTAGCCCCACCGGGTGGCGGGGGGGAGGAGAGACCCAGTACTTC. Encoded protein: CSASPTGWRGGGETQYF.

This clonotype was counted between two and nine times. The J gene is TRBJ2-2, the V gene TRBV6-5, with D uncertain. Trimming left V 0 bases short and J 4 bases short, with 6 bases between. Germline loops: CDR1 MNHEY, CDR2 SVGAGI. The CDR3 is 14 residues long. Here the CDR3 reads CASSYSVATGELFF. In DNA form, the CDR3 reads TGTGCCAGCAGTTACTCTGTAGCCACCGGGGAGCTGTTTTTT.

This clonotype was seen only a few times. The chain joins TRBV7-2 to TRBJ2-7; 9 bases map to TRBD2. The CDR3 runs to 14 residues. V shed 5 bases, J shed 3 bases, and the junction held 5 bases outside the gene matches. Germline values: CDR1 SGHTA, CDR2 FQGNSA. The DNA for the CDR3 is TGTGCCAGCAGCCCTAGCGGGACCTTCTACGAGCAGTACTTC. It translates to CASSPSGTFYEQYF.

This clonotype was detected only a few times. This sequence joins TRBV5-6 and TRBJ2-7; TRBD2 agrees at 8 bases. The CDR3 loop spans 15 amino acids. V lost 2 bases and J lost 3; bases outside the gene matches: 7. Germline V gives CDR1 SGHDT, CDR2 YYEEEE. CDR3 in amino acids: CASSFRLAGRYEQYF. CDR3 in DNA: TGTGCCAGCAGCTTCCGTCTAGCGGGCCGCTACGAGCAGTACTTC.

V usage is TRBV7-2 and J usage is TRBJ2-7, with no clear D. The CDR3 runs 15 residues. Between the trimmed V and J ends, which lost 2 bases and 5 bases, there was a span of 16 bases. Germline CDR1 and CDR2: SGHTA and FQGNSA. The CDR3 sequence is CASSLIYRYPHEQYF. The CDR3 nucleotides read TGTGCCAGCAGCTTAATATACCGGTACCCGCACGAGCAGTACTTC.

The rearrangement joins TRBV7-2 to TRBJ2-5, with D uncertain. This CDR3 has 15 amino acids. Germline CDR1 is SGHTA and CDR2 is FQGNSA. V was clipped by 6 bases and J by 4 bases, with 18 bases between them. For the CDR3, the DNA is TGTGCCAGCAGACGGATGGGCAGAGAACCAGAGACCCAGTACTTC. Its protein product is CASRRMGREPETQYF. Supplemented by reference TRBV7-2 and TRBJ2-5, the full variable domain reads GAGVSQSPSNKVTEKGKDVELRCDPISGHTALYWYRQSLGQGLEFLIYFQGNSAPDKSGLPSDRFSAERTGGSVSTLTIQRTQQEDSAVYLCASRRMGREPETQYFGPGTRLLVL.

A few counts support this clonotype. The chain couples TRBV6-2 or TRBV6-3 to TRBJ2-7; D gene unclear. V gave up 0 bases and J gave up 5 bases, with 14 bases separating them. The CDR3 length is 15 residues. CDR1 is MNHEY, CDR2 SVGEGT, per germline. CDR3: CASSYSPPHWDEQYF. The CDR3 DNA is TGTGCCAGCAGTTACTCACCACCCCATTGGGACGAGCAGTACTTC.

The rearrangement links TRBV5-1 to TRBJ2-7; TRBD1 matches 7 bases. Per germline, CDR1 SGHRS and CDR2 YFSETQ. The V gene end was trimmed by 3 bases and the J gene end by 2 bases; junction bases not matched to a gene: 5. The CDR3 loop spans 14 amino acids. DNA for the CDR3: TGCGCCAGCAGCTCCCCCGGGACAGCCTACGAGCAGTACTTC. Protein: CASSSPGTAYEQYF.

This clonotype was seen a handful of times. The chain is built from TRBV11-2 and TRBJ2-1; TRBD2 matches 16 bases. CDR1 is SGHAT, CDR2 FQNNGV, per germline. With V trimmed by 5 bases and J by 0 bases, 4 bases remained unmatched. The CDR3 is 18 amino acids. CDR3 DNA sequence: TGTGCCAGCAGCCCGGGACTAGCGGGAGGGCCCTCCTACAATGAGCAGTTCTTC. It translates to CASSPGLAGGPSYNEQFF.

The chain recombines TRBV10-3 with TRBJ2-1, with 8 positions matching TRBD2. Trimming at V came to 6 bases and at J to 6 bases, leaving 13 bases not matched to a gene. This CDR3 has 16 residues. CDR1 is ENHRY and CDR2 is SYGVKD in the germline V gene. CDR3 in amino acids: CAIRDPPGGFGNEQFF. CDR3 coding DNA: TGTGCCATCAGAGACCCCCCGGGGGGGTTCGGCAATGAGCAGTTCTTC.

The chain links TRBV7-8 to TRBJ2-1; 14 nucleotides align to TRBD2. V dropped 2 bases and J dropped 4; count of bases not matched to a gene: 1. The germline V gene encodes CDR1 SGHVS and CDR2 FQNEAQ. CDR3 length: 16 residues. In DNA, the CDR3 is TGTGCCAGCAGCTTACGACTAGCGGGAGGGTACAATGAGCAGTTCTTC. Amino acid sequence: CASSLRLAGGYNEQFF.

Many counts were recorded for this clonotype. Here the CDR3 reads CASSRQEKIISSSYEQYF. In DNA, the CDR3 is TGTGCCAGCAGCAGACAAGAGAAGATAATCTCGAGCTCCTACGAGCAGTACTTC. This sequence joins TRBV7-9 and TRBJ2-7; no clear D. CDR3 length equals 18 residues. Germline CDR1 and CDR2: SEHNR and FQNEAQ (reference sequence). V lost 5 bases and J 0 bases, leaving 23 bases between the germline ends.

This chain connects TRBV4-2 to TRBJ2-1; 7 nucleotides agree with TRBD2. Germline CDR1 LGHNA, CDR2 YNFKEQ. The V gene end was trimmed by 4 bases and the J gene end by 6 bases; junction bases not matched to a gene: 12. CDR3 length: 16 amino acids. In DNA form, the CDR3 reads TGTGCCAGCAGCCGTCAAGGGACTACGGGGATCAATGAGCAGTTCTTC. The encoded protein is CASSRQGTTGINEQFF.

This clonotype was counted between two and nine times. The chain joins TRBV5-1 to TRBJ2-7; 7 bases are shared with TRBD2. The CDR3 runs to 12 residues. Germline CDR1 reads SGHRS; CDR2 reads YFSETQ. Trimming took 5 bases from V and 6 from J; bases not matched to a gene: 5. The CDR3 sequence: CASRTGGGEQYF. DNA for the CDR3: TGCGCCAGCAGGACGGGGGGAGGCGAGCAGTACTTC.

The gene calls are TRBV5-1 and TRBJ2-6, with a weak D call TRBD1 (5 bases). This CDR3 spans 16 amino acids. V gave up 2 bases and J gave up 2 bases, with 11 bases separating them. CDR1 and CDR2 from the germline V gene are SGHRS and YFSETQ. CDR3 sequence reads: CASSFTTATGANVLTF. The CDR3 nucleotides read TGCGCCAGCAGCTTCACGACAGCGACTGGGGCCAACGTCCTGACTTTC. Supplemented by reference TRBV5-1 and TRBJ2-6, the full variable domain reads KAGVTQTPRYLIKTRGQQVTLSCSPISGHRSVSWYQQTPGQGLQFLFEYFSETQRNKGNFPGRFSGRQFSNSRSEMNVSTLELGDSALYLCASSFTTATGANVLTFGAGSRLTVL.

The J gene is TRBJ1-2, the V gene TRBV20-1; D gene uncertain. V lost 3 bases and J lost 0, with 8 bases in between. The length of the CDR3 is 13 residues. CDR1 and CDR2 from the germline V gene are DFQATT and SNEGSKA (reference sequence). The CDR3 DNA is TGCAGTGCTAGTTTTTCCCCTAACTATGGCTACACCTTC. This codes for CSASFSPNYGYTF.

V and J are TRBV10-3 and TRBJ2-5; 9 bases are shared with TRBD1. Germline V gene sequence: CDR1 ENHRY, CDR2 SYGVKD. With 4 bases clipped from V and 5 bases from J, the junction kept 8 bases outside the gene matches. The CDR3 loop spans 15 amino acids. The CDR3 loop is CAISVGDRVAETQYF. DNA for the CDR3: TGTGCCATCAGTGTGGGGGACAGGGTAGCGGAGACCCAGTACTTC.